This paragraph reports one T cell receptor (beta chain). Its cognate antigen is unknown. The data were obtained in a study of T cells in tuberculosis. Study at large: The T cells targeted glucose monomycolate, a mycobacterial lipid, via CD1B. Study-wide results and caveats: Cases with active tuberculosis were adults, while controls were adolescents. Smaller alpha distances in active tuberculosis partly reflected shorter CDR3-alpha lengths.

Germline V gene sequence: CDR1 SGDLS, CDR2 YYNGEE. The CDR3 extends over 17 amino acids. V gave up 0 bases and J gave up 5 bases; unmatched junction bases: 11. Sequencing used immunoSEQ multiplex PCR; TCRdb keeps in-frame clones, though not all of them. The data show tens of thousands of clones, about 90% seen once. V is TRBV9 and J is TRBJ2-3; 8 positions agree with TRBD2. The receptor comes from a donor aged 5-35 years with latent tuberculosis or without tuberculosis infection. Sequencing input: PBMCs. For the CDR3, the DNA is TGTGCCAGCAGCGTAGCTAATTACGGGGGGGTTGGAGATACGCAGTATTTT. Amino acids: CASSVANYGGVGDTQYF.